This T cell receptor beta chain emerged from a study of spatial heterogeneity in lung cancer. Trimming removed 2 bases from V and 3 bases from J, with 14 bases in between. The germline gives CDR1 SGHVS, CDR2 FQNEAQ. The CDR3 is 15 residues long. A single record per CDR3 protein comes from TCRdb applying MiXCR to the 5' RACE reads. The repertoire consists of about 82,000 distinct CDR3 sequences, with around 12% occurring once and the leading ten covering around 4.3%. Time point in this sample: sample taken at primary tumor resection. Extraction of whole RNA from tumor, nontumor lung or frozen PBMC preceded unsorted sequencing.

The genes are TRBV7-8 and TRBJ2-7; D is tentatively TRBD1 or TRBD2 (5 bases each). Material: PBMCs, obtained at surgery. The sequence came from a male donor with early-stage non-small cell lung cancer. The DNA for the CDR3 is TGTGCCAGCAGCTTACTTGGGGGATCTTACTACGAGCAGTACTTC. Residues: CASSLLGGSYYEQYF.